These 9 T cell receptor beta chains were sequenced from one sample in a study of T cells in Graves' hyperthyroidism and ophthalmopathy. Amplification targeted TCR beta CDR3 regions from RNA transcripts. The HTBI primer set was used in a first-round RT-PCR of the TCR CDR3. From the multiplex PCR reads, TCRdb called clonotypes with MiXCR, one entry per CDR3 protein. The sample records around 520,000 distinct CDR3 sequences, 14% being singletons. Source material: blood. Receptor source: a woman aged 40 to 55 with Graves' hyperthyroidism.

V and J are TRBV7-2 and TRBJ2-1; TRBD2 is a possible D gene (7 bases). Germline CDR1 is SGHTA and CDR2 is FQGNSA. Trimming cost V 2 bases and J 0 bases, with 11 bases left between them. The length of the CDR3 is 16 residues. Here the CDR3 DNA reads TGTGCCAGCAGCTTATGGGGGGGGGCCTCCTACAATGAGCAGTTCTTC. Amino acids: CASSLWGGASYNEQFF. The entire variable domain, with the rest obtained from reference TRBV7-2 and TRBJ2-1, is as follows: GAGVSQSPSNKVTEKGKDVELRCDPISGHTALYWYRQSLGQGLEFLIYFQGNSAPDKSGLPSDRFSAERTGGSVSTLTIQRTQQEDSAVYLCASSLWGGASYNEQFFGPGTRLTVL.

This sequence joins TRBV12-3 or TRBV12-4 and TRBJ2-1, with 11 nucleotides matching TRBD2. V dropped 1 base and J dropped 2; count of bases not matched to a gene: 4. The length of the CDR3 is 17 residues. CDR3 amino acids: CASSLGPSGRPYNEQFF. The CDR3 DNA is TGTGCCAGCAGTTTAGGTCCTAGCGGGAGGCCCTACAATGAGCAGTTCTTC.

Comment on this clonotype: A much larger clone differs by one base, so this may be a read error. The chain joins TRBV5-1 to TRBJ2-7; no clear D gene. CDR3 length equals 15 residues. From germline, CDR1 is SGHRS and CDR2 YFSETQ. CDR3 protein: CASSLLSHPAYEQHF. The CDR3 DNA follows: TGCGCCAGCAGCCTCCTCTCTCACCCCGCCTACGAGCAGCACTTC.

This clonotype was counted ten times or more. The rearrangement links TRBV11-2 to TRBJ2-1, with 7 bases identical to TRBD1. V lost 1 base, J lost 10 bases, and 4 bases stayed unmatched. The CDR3 consists of 13 residues. Germline V gives CDR1 SGHAT, CDR2 FQNNGV. The CDR3 nucleotides read TGTGCCAGCAGCTTAGTAACAGGGGCGGAGCAGTTCTTC. Translating gives CASSLVTGAEQFF.

This clonotype was seen repeatedly, ten times or more. The chain couples TRBV5-1 to TRBJ1-1, with unresolved D. The CDR3 spans 16 residues. Germline lookup yields CDR1 SGHRS and CDR2 YFSETQ. V dropped 3 bases and J dropped 0 bases, with 15 bases sitting between them. In DNA, the CDR3 is TGCGCCAGCAGCTATCTACTTGGAGGAGTGAACACTGAAGCTTTCTTT. This codes for CASSYLLGGVNTEAFF.

The table lists this clonotype with many counts. CDR3 bases: TGTGCCAGCAGTTACCCCGGGACTAGCGTCCACGAGCAGTACTTC. This sequence encodes CASSYPGTSVHEQYF. This rearrangement joins TRBV6-6 to TRBJ2-7; 10 nucleotides match TRBD2. The CDR3 has 15 amino acids. With V trimmed by 2 bases and J by 5 bases, 6 bases remained unmatched. The germline V gene encodes CDR1 MNHNY and CDR2 SVGAGI (reference sequence).

The V and J genes are TRBV4-1 and TRBJ1-4, with 7 bases identical to TRBD1. The V gene end was trimmed by 0 bases and the J gene end by 6 bases; junction bases not matched to a gene: 10. This CDR3 region has 17 residues. Germline V CDR1 and CDR2: MGHRA, YSYEKL. The CDR3 DNA reads as TGCGCCAGCAGCCAAGAAGAGCGACAGGGAGTGGATGAAAAACTGTTTTTT. Amino acids: CASSQEERQGVDEKLFF.

This clonotype was counted at least ten times. CDR3 protein: CASSEGTWTVDGYTF. CDR3 DNA sequence: TGTGCCAGCAGTGAAGGAACCTGGACAGTCGATGGCTACACCTTC. V gene TRBV6-1 combines with J gene TRBJ1-2; possible D gene TRBD1, 6 bases. Germline loops: CDR1 MNHNS, CDR2 SASEGT. The CDR3 spans 15 residues. Trimming cost V 1 base and J 6 bases, with 15 bases left between them.

The sample holds a few counts of this clonotype. The V and J genes are TRBV19 and TRBJ2-1, with 7 bases aligning to TRBD1. The CDR3 sequence is 16 residues long. With 4 bases clipped from V and 5 bases from J, the junction kept 11 bases outside the gene matches. Germline lookup yields CDR1 LNHDA and CDR2 SQIVND (reference sequence). In nucleotides, the CDR3 is TGTGCCAGTAGTAGACAGGGAGCCTCCGCTGACAATGAGCAGTTCTTC. Its translation is CASSRQGASADNEQFF.